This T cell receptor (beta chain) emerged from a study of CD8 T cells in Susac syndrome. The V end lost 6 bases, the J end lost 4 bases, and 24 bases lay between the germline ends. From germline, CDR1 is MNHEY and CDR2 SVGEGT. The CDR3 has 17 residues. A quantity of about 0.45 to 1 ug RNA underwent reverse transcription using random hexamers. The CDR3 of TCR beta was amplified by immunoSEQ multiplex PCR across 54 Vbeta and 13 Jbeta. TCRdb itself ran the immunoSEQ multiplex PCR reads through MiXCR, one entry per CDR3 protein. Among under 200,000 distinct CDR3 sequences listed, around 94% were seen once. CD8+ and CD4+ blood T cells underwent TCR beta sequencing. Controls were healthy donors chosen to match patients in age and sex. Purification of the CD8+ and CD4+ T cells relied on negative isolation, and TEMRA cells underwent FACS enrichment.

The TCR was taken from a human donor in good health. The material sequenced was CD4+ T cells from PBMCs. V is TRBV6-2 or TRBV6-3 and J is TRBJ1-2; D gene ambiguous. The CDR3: CASRHTSTRTATYGYTF. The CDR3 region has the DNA TGTGCCAGCAGACATACATCAACGAGGACGGCCACCTATGGCTACACCTTC.